A single TCR beta chain is shown here with its context. CDR1 DFQATT and CDR2 SNEGSKA come from the germline V gene (reference sequence). This CDR3 spans 15 amino acids. The sample comes from a study of monozygotic twins with inflammatory bowel disease. Nested amplification of TCRalpha and TCRbeta cDNA involved two PCRs of 16 and 9 cycles. Each CDR3 protein gets one entry in TCRdb, which reprocessed the 5' RACE reads and gives no DNA. Here the sample table reports over 150,000 distinct CDR3 sequences. Specimen: blood. The receptor was derived from a human donor with ulcerative colitis or Crohn's disease, or a healthy co-twin of an affected twin (not recorded which). V is TRBV20-1 and J is TRBJ2-6; TCRdb indicates TRBD1, and absent DNA this call remains unverified. CDR3 region: CSARDDRGGANVLTF.